These 24 T cell receptor beta chains share one sample of origin, sequenced in a study of blood T cell repertoires in COVID-19. Profiling relied on immunoSEQ multiplex PCR, and the TCRdb table lists in-frame clones only, not all of them. The table lists over 250,000 clones, less than 90% of them singletons. Sequencing was done on a sample of peripheral blood. These receptors were obtained from a man aged 60 to 69 who had recovered from COVID-19.

The CDR3 coding sequence is TGTGCCAGCAGCCAAGACCCGGACACCTTTGGTGGCTACACCTTC. It specifies CASSQDPDTFGGYTF. The gene calls are TRBV4-2 and TRBJ1-2; D might be TRBD1 (5 bases). The CDR3 length is 15 residues. V was cut by 0 bases and J by 7 bases, with 15 bases left in between. Germline V gene lookup returns CDR1 LGHNA and CDR2 YNFKEQ.

This chain connects TRBV5-6 to TRBJ1-5; 7 nucleotides align to TRBD1. In germline, CDR1 is SGHDT, CDR2 YYEEEE. The J segment lost 7 bases and the V segment lost 4 bases, leaving 5 bases of the junction unmatched. The CDR3 sequence is 13 residues long. This CDR3 is CASSTGVRQPQHF. CDR3 in DNA: TGTGCCAGCAGCACAGGGGTTCGACAGCCCCAGCATTTT.

This clone was observed once. This chain connects TRBV19 to TRBJ2-1, with 9 bases that match TRBD1. The ends lost 3 bases at V and 8 bases at J; junction bases unmatched: 5. Germline V gene data show CDR1 as LNHDA and CDR2 as SQIVND (reference sequence). This CDR3 has 14 residues. The CDR3 here is CASSIRDRADEQFF. CDR3 nucleotide sequence: TGTGCCAGTAGTATCCGGGACAGGGCGGATGAGCAGTTCTTC.

The chain has TRBV6-6 and TRBJ1-6; 7 nucleotides match TRBD1. The CDR3 has 19 amino acids. V lost 5 bases and J lost 5; bases outside the gene matches: 18. Looked up from germline, CDR1 is MNHNY and CDR2 is SVGAGI (reference sequence). The CDR3 sequence is CASSPKTGRGLPDNSPLHF. Written as DNA, the CDR3 is TGTGCCAGCAGTCCCAAGACAGGGCGAGGGCTTCCCGATAATTCACCCCTCCACTTT.

The chain joins TRBV27 to TRBJ1-3; D uncertain. V dropped 6 bases and J dropped 4 bases, with 4 bases sitting between them. The CDR3 contains 11 residues. Germline V gene data show CDR1 as MNHEY and CDR2 as SMNVEV (reference sequence). DNA for the CDR3: TGTGCCAGCAGGTCAGGAAACACCATATATTTT. This codes for CASRSGNTIYF.

The gene calls are TRBV29-1 and TRBJ2-3; weak D call: TRBD2 (5 bases). The CDR3 has 14 residues. From germline, CDR1 is SQVTM and CDR2 ANQGSEA. Trimming took off 3 bases at V and 1 base at J, with 11 bases between the two ends. This chain's CDR3 is CSVEGRGGTDTQYF. The CDR3 nucleotides read TGCAGCGTTGAGGGGAGAGGCGGCACAGATACGCAGTATTTT.

This clone was seen more than once but under ten times. The V gene is TRBV3-1 (or the pseudogene TRBV3-2), the J gene TRBJ1-1, with D maybe TRBD1 (6 bases). Germline CDR1 and CDR2: LGHDT and YNNKEL (reference sequence). The length of the CDR3 is 13 residues. The ends were cut back, 4 bases at V and 1 base at J, with 7 bases in the middle. For the CDR3, the DNA is TGTGCCAGCAGCCTAGGGGGGAACACTGAAGCTTTCTTT. Encoded protein: CASSLGGNTEAFF.

The rearrangement links TRBV11-2 to TRBJ2-3; 10 bases are shared with TRBD2. Germline V gene sequence: CDR1 SGHAT, CDR2 FQNNGV. V lost 5 bases and J lost 3; bases outside the gene matches: 8. This CDR3 has 16 residues. This chain's CDR3 is CASSTAGLARTDTQYF. CDR3 coding DNA: TGTGCCAGCAGCACAGCGGGACTAGCGAGGACAGATACGCAGTATTTT.

This chain links TRBV7-2 with TRBJ1-4; 7 bases align to TRBD1. Germline assignment: CDR1 SGHTA and CDR2 FQGNSA. V lost 5 bases to trimming and J lost 8 bases; unmatched junction nucleotides: 5. This CDR3 has 13 amino acids. Here the CDR3 DNA reads TGTGCCAGCAGCCCCCCGGGACAGGAAAAACTGTTTTTT. It translates to CASSPPGQEKLFF.

The rearrangement uses TRBV11-2 and TRBJ2-5; D gene unclear. The CDR3 consists of 15 residues. V gave up 1 base and J gave up 3 bases, with 12 bases separating them. The germline CDR1 and CDR2 sequences are SGHAT and FQNNGV. The CDR3 loop is CASSLGAVGKETQYF. The DNA for the CDR3 is TGTGCCAGCAGCTTAGGGGCCGTGGGTAAAGAGACCCAGTACTTC.

This clone was picked up a small number of times. This sequence joins TRBV5-1 and TRBJ2-7, with a possible D match to TRBD1 (7 bases). CDR1 and CDR2 from the germline V gene are SGHRS and YFSETQ. Trimming took 0 bases from V and 2 from J, leaving 12 bases between them. CDR3 size: 15 residues. CDR3 region: CASSLGAGGPYEQYF. DNA for the CDR3: TGCGCCAGCAGCTTGGGGGCAGGGGGGCCCTACGAGCAGTACTTC.

The rearrangement links TRBV7-9 to TRBJ1-5; 9 bases line up with TRBD1. The trim removed 6 bases at V and 0 bases at J, leaving 9 bases unmatched. CDR3 length equals 17 residues. Germline-derived CDR1 and CDR2 are SEHNR and FQNEAQ (reference sequence). CDR3 sequence (DNA): TGTGCCAGCAGTTACGTGACAGGGGGGACTAGCAATCAGCCCCAGCATTTT. It yields the protein CASSYVTGGTSNQPQHF.

This clone was observed once. The chain joins TRBV7-6 to TRBJ1-3, with 9 bases lining up with TRBD1. Unmatched junction bases numbered 4, after V lost 3 bases and J lost 4 bases. The V gene's germline CDR1 is SGHVS and CDR2 FNYEAQ. There are 15 residues in the CDR3. The CDR3 loop is CASSFGTGIGNTIYF. The CDR3 DNA reads as TGTGCCAGCAGCTTCGGGACAGGGATAGGAAACACCATATATTTT.

The V and J genes are TRBV11-2 and TRBJ2-7; 8 bases align to TRBD2. This CDR3 has 16 residues. Germline-derived CDR1 and CDR2 are SGHAT and FQNNGV. Trimming took 0 bases from V and 0 from J; bases not matched to a gene: 4. The CDR3 DNA reads TGTGCCAGCAGCTTAGAGTGGCGGGGGGCCTCCTACGAGCAGTACTTC. This codes for CASSLEWRGASYEQYF.

V gene TRBV5-1 combines with J gene TRBJ1-4; D possibly corresponds to TRBD1 (6 bases). The CDR3 totals 15 residues. Between the trimmed V and J ends, which lost 0 bases and 3 bases, there was a span of 9 bases. Germline CDR1 SGHRS, CDR2 YFSETQ. The CDR3 loop is CASSLAQGSNEKLFF. CDR3 coding DNA: TGCGCCAGCAGCTTGGCGCAGGGGTCTAATGAAAAACTGTTTTTT.

The chain employs TRBV7-9 and TRBJ2-5; a possible D gene is TRBD2 (5 bases). The CDR3 is made up of 14 amino acids. Germline V lookup: CDR1 SEHNR, CDR2 FQNEAQ (reference sequence). Trimming took off 1 base at V and 4 bases at J, with 10 bases between the two ends. The CDR3 region is CASSLEGGRETQYF. CDR3 DNA: TGTGCCAGCAGCTTAGAGGGTGGGAGAGAGACCCAGTACTTC. Looking up the rest from reference TRBV7-9 and TRBJ2-5 gives the full variable domain: DTGVSQNPRHKITKRGQNVTFRCDPISEHNRLYWYRQTLGQGPEFLTYFQNEAQLEKSRLLSDRFSAERPKGSFSTLEIQRTEQGDSAMYLCASSLEGGRETQYFGPGTRLLVL.

The J gene is TRBJ2-1, the V gene TRBV19; 9 bases align to TRBD1. V trimming: 8 bases; J trimming: 6 bases; junction bases outside the gene matches: 8. CDR3 length: 14 residues. From germline, CDR1 is LNHDA and CDR2 SQIVND (reference sequence). The CDR3 sequence is CASHDRGWGNEQFF. The CDR3 DNA reads TGTGCCAGTCACGACAGGGGGTGGGGCAATGAGCAGTTCTTC.

The genes are TRBV21-1 and TRBJ2-5; the D segment call TRBD1 is taken from the table without a DNA check. TRBV21-1 is termed a pseudogene. The CDR3 is made up of 12 amino acids. The CDR3 nucleotides read TGTGCCAGCAGCAAGGGCCGGGAGACCCAGTACTTC. Translation gives CASSKGRETQYF.

V gene TRBV19 combines with J gene TRBJ2-7; D may be TRBD2 (5 bases). Trimming left V 4 bases short and J 7 bases short, with 26 bases between. CDR1 is LNHDA and CDR2 is SQIVND in the germline V gene (reference sequence). The CDR3 extends over 17 amino acids. In DNA, the CDR3 is TGTGCCAGTAGTAAAGCCCCCGGGTTGACTAAGGTTTTGGAGCAGTACTTC. The encoded protein is CASSKAPGLTKVLEQYF.

This clone has only one observation. The gene calls are TRBV20-1 and TRBJ1-2; TRBD1 is a possible D gene (6 bases). The germline CDR1 and CDR2 sequences are DFQATT and SNEGSKA (reference sequence). CDR3 length: 11 residues. Between the trimmed V and J ends, which lost 4 bases and 10 bases, there was a span of 13 bases. CDR3 sequence reads: CSATPDRIYTF. The DNA for the CDR3 is TGCAGTGCTACGCCGGACAGAATCTACACCTTC.

A remark on this clone: Additional DNA sequences in this sample encode the identical CDR3. The CDR3 nucleotides are TGTGCCAGCAGCCAAGTACGCGGATCCGAGCAGTACTTC. Its translation: CASSQVRGSEQYF. The rearrangement uses TRBV3-1 (or the pseudogene TRBV3-2) and TRBJ2-7; D remains ambiguous. Germline V gene lookup returns CDR1 LGHDT and CDR2 YNNKEL (reference sequence). The CDR3 length is 13 residues. The V gene lost 1 base and the J gene lost 6 bases, with 10 bases spanning the gap.

This chain links TRBV30 with TRBJ1-3; tentatively, D is TRBD1 (6 bases). V lost 2 bases, J lost 5 bases, and 16 bases lay in between. Per germline, CDR1 GTSNPN and CDR2 SVGIG (reference sequence). This CDR3 is built from 15 residues. CDR3 amino acids: CAWSPRQGIRNTIYF. CDR3 sequence (DNA): TGTGCCTGGAGTCCCCGGCAGGGGATTAGAAACACCATATATTTT. The full variable domain, completed using reference TRBV30 and TRBJ1-3, is SQTIHQWPATLVQPVGSPLSLECTVEGTSNPNLYWYRQAAGRGLQLLFYSVGIGQISSEVPQNLSASRPQDRQFILSSKKLLLSDSGFYLCAWSPRQGIRNTIYFGEGSWLTVV.

The V gene is TRBV6-5, the J gene TRBJ1-5, with TRBD1 matching over 7 bases. Germline CDR1 reads MNHEY; CDR2 reads SVGAGI. This CDR3 has 15 residues. V gave up 0 bases and J gave up 4 bases; unmatched junction bases: 3. This CDR3 reads CASSYSGRGNQPQHF. The CDR3 region has the DNA TGTGCCAGCAGTTACTCGGGCAGGGGGAATCAGCCCCAGCATTTT.

The chain carries TRBV30 and TRBJ1-2, with D unclear. The V end lost 3 bases, the J end lost 0 bases, and 5 bases lay between the germline ends. CDR1 is GTSNPN, CDR2 SVGIG, per germline (reference sequence). The CDR3 has 12 residues. For the CDR3, the DNA is TGTGCCTGGAGCTTCTCTAACTATGGCTACACCTTC. This translates into CAWSFSNYGYTF.